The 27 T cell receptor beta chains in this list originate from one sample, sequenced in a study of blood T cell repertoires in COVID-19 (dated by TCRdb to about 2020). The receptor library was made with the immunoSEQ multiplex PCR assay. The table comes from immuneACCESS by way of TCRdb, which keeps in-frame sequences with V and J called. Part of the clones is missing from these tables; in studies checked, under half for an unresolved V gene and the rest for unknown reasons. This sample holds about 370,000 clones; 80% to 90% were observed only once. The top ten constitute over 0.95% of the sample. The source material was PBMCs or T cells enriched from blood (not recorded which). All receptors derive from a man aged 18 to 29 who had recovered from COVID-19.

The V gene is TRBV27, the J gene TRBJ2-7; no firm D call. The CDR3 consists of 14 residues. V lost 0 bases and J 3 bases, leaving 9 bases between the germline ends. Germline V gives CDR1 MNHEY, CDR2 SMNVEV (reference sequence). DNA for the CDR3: TGTGCCAGCAGTTTATCCGGTTTCGGCTACGAGCAGTACTTC. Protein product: CASSLSGFGYEQYF.

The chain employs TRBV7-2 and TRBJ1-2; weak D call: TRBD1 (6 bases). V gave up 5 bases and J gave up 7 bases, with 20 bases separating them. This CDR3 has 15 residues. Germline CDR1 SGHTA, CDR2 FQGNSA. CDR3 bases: TGTGCCAGCAGCCCAGAGGTGGGACAAGGAGGTGGCTACACCTTC. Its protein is CASSPEVGQGGGYTF.

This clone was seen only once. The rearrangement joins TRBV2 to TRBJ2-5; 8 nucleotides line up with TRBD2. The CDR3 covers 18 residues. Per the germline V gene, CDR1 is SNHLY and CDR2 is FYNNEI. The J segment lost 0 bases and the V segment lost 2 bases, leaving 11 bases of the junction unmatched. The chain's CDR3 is CASSESTSGSYYQETQYF. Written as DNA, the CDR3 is TGTGCCAGCAGTGAAAGTACTAGCGGATCCTACTACCAAGAGACCCAGTACTTC.

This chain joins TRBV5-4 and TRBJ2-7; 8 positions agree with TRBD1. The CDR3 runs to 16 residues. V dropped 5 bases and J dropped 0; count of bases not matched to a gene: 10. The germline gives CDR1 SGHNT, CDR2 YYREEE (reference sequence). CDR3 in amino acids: CASSFGQGRLSYEQYF. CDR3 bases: TGTGCCAGCAGTTTTGGACAGGGTAGGCTCTCCTACGAGCAGTACTTC. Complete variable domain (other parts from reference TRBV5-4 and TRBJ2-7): ETGVTQSPTHLIKTRGQQVTLRCSSQSGHNTVSWYQQALGQGPQFIFQYYREEENGRGNFPPRFSGLQFPNYSSELNVNALELDDSALYLCASSFGQGRLSYEQYFGPGTRLTVT.

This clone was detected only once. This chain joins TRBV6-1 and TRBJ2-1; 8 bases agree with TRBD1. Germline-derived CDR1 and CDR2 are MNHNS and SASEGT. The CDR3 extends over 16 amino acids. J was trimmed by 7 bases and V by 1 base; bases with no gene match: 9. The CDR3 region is CASSEGSDRAGNEQFF. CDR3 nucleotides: TGTGCCAGCAGTGAAGGCTCGGACAGGGCGGGGAATGAGCAGTTCTTC.

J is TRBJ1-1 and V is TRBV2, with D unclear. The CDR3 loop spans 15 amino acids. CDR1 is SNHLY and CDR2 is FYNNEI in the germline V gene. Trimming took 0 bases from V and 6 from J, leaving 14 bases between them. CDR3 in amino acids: CASSEARAAYAEAFF. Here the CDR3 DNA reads TGTGCCAGCAGTGAAGCGCGGGCAGCCTACGCTGAAGCTTTCTTT.

The CDR3 DNA sequence: TGCAGCGTTGAACGACTAGCGGGAGGCACAGATACGCAGTATTTT. This translates into CSVERLAGGTDTQYF. The V call is TRBV29-1, the J call TRBJ2-3; 12 bases match TRBD2. Germline CDR1 reads SQVTM; CDR2 reads ANQGSEA. The V segment lost 2 bases and the J segment 1 base; nucleotides outside the gene matches: 1. This CDR3 has 15 residues.

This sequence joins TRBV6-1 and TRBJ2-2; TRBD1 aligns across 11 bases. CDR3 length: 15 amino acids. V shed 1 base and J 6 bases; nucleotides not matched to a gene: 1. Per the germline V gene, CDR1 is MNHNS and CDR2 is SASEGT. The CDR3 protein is CASSEGTGGAGELFF. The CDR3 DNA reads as TGTGCCAGCAGTGAAGGGACAGGGGGCGCCGGGGAGCTGTTTTTT.

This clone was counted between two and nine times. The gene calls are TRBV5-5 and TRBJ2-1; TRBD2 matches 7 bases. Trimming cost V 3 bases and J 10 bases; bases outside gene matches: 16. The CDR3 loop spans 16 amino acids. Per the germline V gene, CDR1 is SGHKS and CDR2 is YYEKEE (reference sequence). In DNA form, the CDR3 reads TGTGCCAGCAGCTCCGTGGTGGCTATAGCGGGCAACGAGCAGTTCTTC. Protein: CASSSVVAIAGNEQFF.

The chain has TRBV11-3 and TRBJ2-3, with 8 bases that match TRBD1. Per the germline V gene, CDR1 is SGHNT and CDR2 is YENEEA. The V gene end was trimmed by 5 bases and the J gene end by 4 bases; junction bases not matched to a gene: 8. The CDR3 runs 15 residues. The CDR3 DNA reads TGTGCCAGCAGCCCAAGACAGGGGACAGCAGATACGCAGTATTTT. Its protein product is CASSPRQGTADTQYF.

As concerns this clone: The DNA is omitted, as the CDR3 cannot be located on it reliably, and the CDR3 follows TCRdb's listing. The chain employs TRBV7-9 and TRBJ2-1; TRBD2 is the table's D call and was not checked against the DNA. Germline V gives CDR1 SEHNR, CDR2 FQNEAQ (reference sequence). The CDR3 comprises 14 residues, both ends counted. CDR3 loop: CASSLEVGSGAAFF.

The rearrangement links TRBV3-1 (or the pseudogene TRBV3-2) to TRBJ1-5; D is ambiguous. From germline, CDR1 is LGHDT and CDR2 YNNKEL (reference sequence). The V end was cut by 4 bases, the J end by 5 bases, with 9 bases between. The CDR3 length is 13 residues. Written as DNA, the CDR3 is TGTGCCAGCAGCCTTGGAGGTTATCAGCCCCAGCATTTT. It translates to CASSLGGYQPQHF.

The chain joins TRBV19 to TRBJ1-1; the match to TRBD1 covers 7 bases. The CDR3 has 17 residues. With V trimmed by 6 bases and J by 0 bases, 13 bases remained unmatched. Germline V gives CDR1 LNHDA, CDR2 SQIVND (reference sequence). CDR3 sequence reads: CASRNGRGQNVNTEAFF. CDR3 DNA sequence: TGTGCCAGTAGAAACGGGAGGGGACAGAATGTGAACACTGAAGCTTTCTTT.

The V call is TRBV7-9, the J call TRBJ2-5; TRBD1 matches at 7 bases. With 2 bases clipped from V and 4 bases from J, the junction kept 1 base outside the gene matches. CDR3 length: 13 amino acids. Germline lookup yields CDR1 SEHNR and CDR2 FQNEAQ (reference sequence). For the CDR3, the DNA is TGTGCCAGCAGCTTAAACAGGGGAGAGACCCAGTACTTC. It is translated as CASSLNRGETQYF.

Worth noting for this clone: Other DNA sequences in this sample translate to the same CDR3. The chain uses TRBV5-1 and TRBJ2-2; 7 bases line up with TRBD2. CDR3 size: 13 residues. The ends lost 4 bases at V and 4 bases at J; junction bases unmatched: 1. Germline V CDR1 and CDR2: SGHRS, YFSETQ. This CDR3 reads CASSPGGTGELFF. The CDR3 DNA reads TGCGCCAGCAGCCCGGGGGGCACCGGGGAGCTGTTTTTT. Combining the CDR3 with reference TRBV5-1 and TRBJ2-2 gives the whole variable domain KAGVTQTPRYLIKTRGQQVTLSCSPISGHRSVSWYQQTPGQGLQFLFEYFSETQRNKGNFPGRFSGRQFSNSRSEMNVSTLELGDSALYLCASSPGGTGELFFGEGSRLTVL.

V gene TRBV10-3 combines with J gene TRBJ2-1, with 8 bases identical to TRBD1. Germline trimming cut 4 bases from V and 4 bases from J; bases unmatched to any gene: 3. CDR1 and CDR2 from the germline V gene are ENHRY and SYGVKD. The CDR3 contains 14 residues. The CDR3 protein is CAISGTGLYNEQFF. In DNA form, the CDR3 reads TGTGCCATCAGTGGGACAGGGCTTTACAATGAGCAGTTCTTC.

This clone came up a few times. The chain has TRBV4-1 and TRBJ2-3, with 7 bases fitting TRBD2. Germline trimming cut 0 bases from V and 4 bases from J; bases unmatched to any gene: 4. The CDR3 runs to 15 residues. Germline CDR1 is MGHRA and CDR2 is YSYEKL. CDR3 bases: TGCGCCAGCAGCCAAGAGGCGGCGGGAGCAGATACGCAGTATTTT. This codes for CASSQEAAGADTQYF.

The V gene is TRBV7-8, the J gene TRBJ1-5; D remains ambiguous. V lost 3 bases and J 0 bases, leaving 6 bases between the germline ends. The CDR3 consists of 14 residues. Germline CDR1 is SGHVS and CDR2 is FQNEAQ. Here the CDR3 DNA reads TGTGCCAGCAGCTTTACACGTAGCAATCAGCCCCAGCATTTT. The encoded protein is CASSFTRSNQPQHF.

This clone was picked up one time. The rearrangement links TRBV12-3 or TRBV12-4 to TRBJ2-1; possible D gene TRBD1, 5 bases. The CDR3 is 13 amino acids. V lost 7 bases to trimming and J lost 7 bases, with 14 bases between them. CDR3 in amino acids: CASNFDSINEQFF. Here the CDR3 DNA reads TGTGCCAGCAACTTCGACAGTATTAATGAGCAGTTCTTC.

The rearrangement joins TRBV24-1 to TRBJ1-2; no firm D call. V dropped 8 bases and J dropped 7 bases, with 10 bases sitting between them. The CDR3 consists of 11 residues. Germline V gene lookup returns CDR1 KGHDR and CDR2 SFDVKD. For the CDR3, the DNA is TGTGCCACCACAGATGGGAGTGGCTACACCTTC. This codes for CATTDGSGYTF.

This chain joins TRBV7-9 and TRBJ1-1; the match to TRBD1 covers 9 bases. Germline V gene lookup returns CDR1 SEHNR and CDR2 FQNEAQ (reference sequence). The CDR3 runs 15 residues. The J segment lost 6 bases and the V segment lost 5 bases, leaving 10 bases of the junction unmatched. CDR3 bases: TGTGCCAGCAGCCCCCGGGACAGGGATGCCCCTGAAGCTTTCTTT. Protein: CASSPRDRDAPEAFF.

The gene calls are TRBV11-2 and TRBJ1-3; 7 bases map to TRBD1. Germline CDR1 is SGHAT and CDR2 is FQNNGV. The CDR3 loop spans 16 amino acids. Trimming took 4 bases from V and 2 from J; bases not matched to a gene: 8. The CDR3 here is CASSSVQGPAGNTIYF. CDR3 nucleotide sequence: TGTGCCAGCAGCTCGGTACAGGGGCCCGCTGGAAACACCATATATTTT.

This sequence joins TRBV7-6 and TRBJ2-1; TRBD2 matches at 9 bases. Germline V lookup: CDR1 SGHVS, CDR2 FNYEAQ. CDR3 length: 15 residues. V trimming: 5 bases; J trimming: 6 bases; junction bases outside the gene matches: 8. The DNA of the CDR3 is TGTGCCAGCAGCCCTCGGCGGGAGGGGGGCAATGAGCAGTTCTTC. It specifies CASSPRREGGNEQFF. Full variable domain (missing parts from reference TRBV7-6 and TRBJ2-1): GAGVSQSPRYKVTKRGQDVALRCDPISGHVSLYWYRQALGQGPEFLTYFNYEAQQDKSGLPNDRFSAERPEGSISTLTIQRTEQRDSAMYRCASSPRREGGNEQFFGPGTRLTVL.

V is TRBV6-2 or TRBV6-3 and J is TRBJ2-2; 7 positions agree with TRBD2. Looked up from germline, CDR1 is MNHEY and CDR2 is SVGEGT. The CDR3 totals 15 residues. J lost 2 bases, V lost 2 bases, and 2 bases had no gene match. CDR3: CASSYAGVNTGELFF. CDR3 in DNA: TGTGCCAGCAGTTACGCGGGGGTTAACACCGGGGAGCTGTTTTTT.

The DNA of the CDR3 is TGTGCCAGCAGTGAACGAGTAGCGGACATGATCTATGGCTACACCTTC. It encodes CASSERVADMIYGYTF. The rearrangement uses TRBV6-1 and TRBJ1-2; possible D gene TRBD1, 5 bases. V was shortened by 2 bases and J by 4 bases, with 17 bases between the two germline ends. The CDR3 contains 16 residues. Germline assignment: CDR1 MNHNS and CDR2 SASEGT.

The CDR3 is CASRGTGAPPQHF. DNA of the CDR3: TGTGCCAGCAGAGGGACAGGGGCTCCGCCCCAGCATTTT. V gene TRBV2 combines with J gene TRBJ1-5, with 10 bases matching TRBD1. Per germline, CDR1 SNHLY and CDR2 FYNNEI. The CDR3 contains 13 residues. J gave up 9 bases and V 6 bases, and 5 bases lay outside the gene matches.

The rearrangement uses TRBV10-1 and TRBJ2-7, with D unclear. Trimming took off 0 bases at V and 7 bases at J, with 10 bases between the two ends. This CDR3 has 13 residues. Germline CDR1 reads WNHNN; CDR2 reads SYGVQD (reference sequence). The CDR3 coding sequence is TGCGCCAGCAGTGAGTCCCCCTTACGGGAGCAGTACTTC. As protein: CASSESPLREQYF.